This T cell receptor (beta chain) was recorded in a study of cytomegalovirus exposure and HLA in healthy donors. Germline-derived CDR1 and CDR2 are MGHRA and YSYEKL. This CDR3 has 17 amino acids. The V and J ends lost 4 bases and 2 bases respectively, with 17 bases between them. The assay was immunoSEQ multiplex PCR, and TCRdb's table has in-frame clones only and misses some. Of about 150,000 clones listed, about 91% were seen once; the top ten hold over 8.5%. This clone came up once. Sequenced: PBMCs. The J gene is TRBJ1-4, the V gene TRBV4-1; D possibly corresponds to TRBD1 (6 bases). The TCR originated in a woman between 18 and 29 years old in good health and CMV-seropositive. The CDR3 region has the DNA TGCGCCAGCAGCCTCCGGGACATTCTTTTCACTAATGAAAAACTGTTTTTT. It is translated as CASSLRDILFTNEKLFF.